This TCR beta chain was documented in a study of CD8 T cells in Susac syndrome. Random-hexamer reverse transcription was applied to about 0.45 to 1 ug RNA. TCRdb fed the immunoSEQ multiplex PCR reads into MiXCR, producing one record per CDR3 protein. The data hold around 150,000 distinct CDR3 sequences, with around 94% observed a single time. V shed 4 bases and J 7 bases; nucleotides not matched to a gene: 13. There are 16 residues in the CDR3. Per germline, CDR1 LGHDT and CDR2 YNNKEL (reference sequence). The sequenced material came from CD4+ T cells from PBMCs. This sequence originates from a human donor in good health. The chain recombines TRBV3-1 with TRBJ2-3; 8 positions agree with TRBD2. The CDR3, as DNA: TGTGCCAGCAGCCCTTCCTTGGCGGGGGGTTCATATACGCAGTATTTT. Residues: CASSPSLAGGSYTQYF.